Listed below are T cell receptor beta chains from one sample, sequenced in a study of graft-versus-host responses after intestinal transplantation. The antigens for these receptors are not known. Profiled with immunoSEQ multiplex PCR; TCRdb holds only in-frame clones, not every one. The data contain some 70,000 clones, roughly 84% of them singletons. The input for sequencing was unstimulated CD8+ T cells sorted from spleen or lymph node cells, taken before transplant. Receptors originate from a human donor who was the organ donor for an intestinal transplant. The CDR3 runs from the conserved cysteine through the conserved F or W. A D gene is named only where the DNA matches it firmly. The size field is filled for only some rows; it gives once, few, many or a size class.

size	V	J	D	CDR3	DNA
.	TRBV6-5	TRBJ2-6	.	CASSSAGDGANVLTF	TGTGCCAGCAGCTCCGCAGGGGATGGGGCCAACGTCCTGACTTTC
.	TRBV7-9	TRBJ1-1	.	CASSSDSSEAFF	TGTGCCAGCAGCTCGGACTCTTCTGAAGCTTTCTTT
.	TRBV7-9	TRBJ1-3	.	CASSFWGSSGNTIYF	TGTGCCAGCAGCTTCTGGGGAAGCTCTGGAAACACCATATATTTT
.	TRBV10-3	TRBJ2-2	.	CASLSQDKYTGELFF	TGTGCCTCCCTCAGTCAAGACAAATACACCGGGGAGCTGTTTTTT
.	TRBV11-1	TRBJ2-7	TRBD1	CASSRDRGYEQYF	TGTGCCAGCAGCCGGGACAGGGGGTACGAGCAGTACTTC
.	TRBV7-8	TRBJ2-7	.	CASSLAQGGEQYF	TGTGCCAGCAGCTTAGCCCAGGGCGGCGAGCAGTACTTC
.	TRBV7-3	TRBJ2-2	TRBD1	CASSLKAGTDNTGELFF	TGTGCCAGCAGCTTAAAGGCCGGGACAGATAACACCGGGGAGCTGTTTTTT
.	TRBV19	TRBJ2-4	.	CASSLGRGWDIQYF	TGTGCCAGTAGCCTAGGAAGAGGGTGGGACATTCAGTACTTC
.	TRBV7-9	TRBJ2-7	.	CASSWGVHYEQYF	TGTGCCAGCAGCTGGGGGGTCCACTACGAGCAGTACTTC
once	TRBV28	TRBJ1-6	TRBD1	CASSPGQGHIYNSPLHF	TGTGCCAGCAGTCCAGGACAGGGACATATATATAATTCACCCCTCCACTTT
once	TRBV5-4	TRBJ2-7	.	CASSPDMGPTSEQYF	TGTGCCAGCAGCCCGGACATGGGGCCCACCTCCGAGCAGTACTTC
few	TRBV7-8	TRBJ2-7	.	CASSVSRRTTYDSYEQYF	TGTGCCAGCAGCGTATCCCGGAGGACCACTTACGACTCCTACGAGCAGTACTTC
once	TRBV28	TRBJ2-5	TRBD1	CASSLYRGAQETQYF	TGTGCCAGCAGTTTATACAGGGGCGCCCAAGAGACCCAGTACTTC
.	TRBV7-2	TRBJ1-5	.	CASSLVVLGNQPQHF	TGTGCCAGCAGCTTAGTAGTGTTGGGCAATCAGCCCCAGCATTTT
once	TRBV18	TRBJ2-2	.	CASSPLTGLGELFF	TGTGCCAGCTCACCCCTTACGGGCCTCGGGGAGCTGTTTTTT
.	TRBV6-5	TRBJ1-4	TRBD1	CASSTGTGQEKLFF	TGTGCCAGCAGTACCGGGACAGGGCAGGAAAAACTGTTTTTT
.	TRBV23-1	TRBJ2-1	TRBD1	CAVSGTGTLNEQFF	TGCGCCGTCTCCGGGACAGGGACTCTTAATGAGCAGTTCTTC
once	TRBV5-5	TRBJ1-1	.	CASSLGPGRKDTEAFF	TGTGCCAGCAGCTTGGGTCCAGGGAGAAAGGACACTGAAGCTTTCTTT
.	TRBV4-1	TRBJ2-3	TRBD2	CASSQVPLAGGTDTQYF	TGCGCCAGCAGCCAAGTCCCCCTAGCGGGGGGGACAGATACGCAGTATTTT
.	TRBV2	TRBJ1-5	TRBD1	CASSPPLTGLEQPQHF	TGTGCCAGCAGTCCTCCCCTGACAGGGCTCGAACAGCCCCAGCATTTT
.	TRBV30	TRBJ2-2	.	CAWDREDTGELFF	TGTGCCTGGGATAGGGAGGACACCGGGGAGCTGTTTTTT
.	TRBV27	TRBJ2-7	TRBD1	CASSISGTGYEQYF	TGTGCCAGCAGTATTTCCGGGACAGGGTACGAGCAGTACTTC
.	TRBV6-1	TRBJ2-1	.	CASSAPPGGGLPYNEQFF	TGTGCCAGCAGTGCCCCCCCCGGAGGGGGACTTCCCTACAATGAGCAGTTCTTC
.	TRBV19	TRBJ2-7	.	CASSARQVSYEQYF	TGTGCCAGTAGTGCCCGACAGGTCTCCTACGAGCAGTACTTC
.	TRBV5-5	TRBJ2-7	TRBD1	CASSLGDRAYEQYF	TGTGCCAGCAGCTTGGGGGACAGGGCCTACGAGCAGTACTTC
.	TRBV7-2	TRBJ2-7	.	CASSFTGTLYEQYF	TGTGCCAGCAGCTTTACCGGGACACTATACGAGCAGTACTTC
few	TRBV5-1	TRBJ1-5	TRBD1	CASSLWTGSQPQHF	TGCGCCAGCAGCTTGTGGACAGGGAGTCAGCCCCAGCATTTT
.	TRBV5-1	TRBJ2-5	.	CASSLGQNSETQYF	TGCGCCAGCAGCTTGGGACAGAACTCAGAGACCCAGTACTTC
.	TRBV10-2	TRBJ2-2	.	CASSEDYLGTGELFF	TGCGCCAGCAGTGAAGACTACCTGGGGACCGGGGAGCTGTTTTTT
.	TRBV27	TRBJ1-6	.	CASSPILGNNSPLHF	TGTGCCAGCAGTCCGATCCTTGGCAATAATTCACCCCTCCACTTT
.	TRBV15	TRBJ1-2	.	CATSRGEGGYGYTF	TGTGCCACCAGCAGAGGGGAAGGGGGCTATGGCTACACCTTC
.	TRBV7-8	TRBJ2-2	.	CASSTRQLPNTGELFF	TGTGCCAGCAGCACGCGACAGCTACCGAACACCGGGGAGCTGTTTTTT
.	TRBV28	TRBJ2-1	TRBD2	CASSLSGGLDNEQFF	TGTGCCAGCAGCCTTAGCGGGGGGTTAGACAATGAGCAGTTCTTC
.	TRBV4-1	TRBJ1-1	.	CASSQETGWLEAFF	TGCGCCAGCAGCCAGGAGACCGGCTGGCTTGAAGCTTTCTTT
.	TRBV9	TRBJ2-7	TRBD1	CASSVATWDRPREQYF	TGTGCCAGCAGCGTAGCTACGTGGGACAGGCCTCGCGAGCAGTACTTC
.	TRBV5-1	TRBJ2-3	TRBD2	CASSSASGGTDTQYF	TGCGCCAGCAGCTCTGCTAGCGGGGGGACAGATACGCAGTATTTT
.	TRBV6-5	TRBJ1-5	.	CASSYRENQPQHF	TGTGCCAGCAGTTACCGGGAAAATCAGCCCCAGCATTTT
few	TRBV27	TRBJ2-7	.	CASGYEQYF	TGTGCCAGCGGGTACGAGCAGTACTTC
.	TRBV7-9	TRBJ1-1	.	CASSPRDIGYTRNTEAFF	TGTGCCAGCAGCCCTAGGGACATAGGGTATACGAGGAACACTGAAGCTTTCTTT
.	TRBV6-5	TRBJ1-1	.	CASSSTNTEAFF	TGTGCCAGCAGCAGCACGAACACTGAAGCTTTCTTT
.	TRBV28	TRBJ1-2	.	CASSFGDRTSSNYGYTF	TGTGCCAGCAGTTTCGGCGACAGGACGTCCTCAAACTATGGCTACACCTTC
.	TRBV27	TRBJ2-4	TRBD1	CASRDTGAKGKNIQYF	TGTGCCAGCAGGGATACAGGGGCAAAAGGCAAAAACATTCAGTACTTC
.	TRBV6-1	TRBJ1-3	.	CASSENAGNTIYF	TGTGCCAGCAGTGAAAACGCTGGAAACACCATATATTTT
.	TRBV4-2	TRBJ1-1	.	CASSRTGERAEAFF	TGTGCCAGCAGCCGAACAGGCGAGAGGGCTGAAGCTTTCTTT
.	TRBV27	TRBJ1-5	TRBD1	CASSGQGGQPQHF	TGTGCCAGCAGTGGACAGGGAGGTCAGCCCCAGCATTTT
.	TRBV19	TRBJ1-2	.	CASSIDEGLLRNWYGYTF	TGTGCCAGTAGTATAGACGAGGGACTGCTTCGGAATTGGTATGGCTACACCTTC
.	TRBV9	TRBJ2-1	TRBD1	CASSVVGTGGGNEQFF	TGTGCCAGCAGCGTAGTGGGGACAGGGGGCGGCAATGAGCAGTTCTTC
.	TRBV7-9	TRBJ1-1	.	CASSSTGTNTEAFF	TGTGCCAGCAGCTCGACTGGGACGAACACTGAAGCTTTCTTT
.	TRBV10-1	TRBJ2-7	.	CASRPRDFPYEQYF	TGCGCCAGCAGGCCCAGGGACTTTCCCTACGAGCAGTACTTC
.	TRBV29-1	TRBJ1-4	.	CGGGLGEKLFF	TGCGGCGGGGGGCTCGGTGAAAAACTGTTTTTT
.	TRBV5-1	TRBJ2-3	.	CASRNRGQPDTQYF	TGCGCCAGCAGAAACCGGGGGCAGCCAGATACGCAGTATTTT
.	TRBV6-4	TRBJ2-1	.	CASSADSPNEQFF	TGTGCCAGCAGTGCTGACAGCCCCAATGAGCAGTTCTTC
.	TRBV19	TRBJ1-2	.	CASTSMATAYGYTF	TGTGCCAGTACCTCAATGGCGACAGCCTATGGCTACACCTTC
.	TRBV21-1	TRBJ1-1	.	CASSKLGRQSNTEAFF	TGTGCCAGCAGCAAATTGGGGAGACAGTCGAACACTGAAGCTTTCTTT